The 32 T cell receptor beta chains listed next were all sequenced from one sample in a study of early stage breast cancer tumors (TCRdb year 2017). Libraries were prepared through the immunoSEQ multiplex PCR assay. This is the immuneACCESS table as TCRdb keeps it, with only in-frame sequences that have V and J called. A part of the clones is gone; compared with another copy, unresolved V genes explain less than half, and the rest is unexplained. The sample includes fewer than 90,000 clones, with 79% observed a single time. The ten largest clones take up 3% to 3.5% of the sample. The sample comprised blood. The receptor set was obtained from a person between 55 and 69 years old with breast cancer.

This sequence joins TRBV10-3 and TRBJ1-2; no definite D call. V lost 0 bases and J lost 3, with 8 bases in between. CDR3 length: 14 residues. Per the germline V gene, CDR1 is ENHRY and CDR2 is SYGVKD. The CDR3 DNA is TGTGCCATCAGTGAGTCGGGTGGGTACTATGGCTACACCTTC. Protein: CAISESGGYYGYTF.

The sample holds a few counts of this clone. The rearrangement uses TRBV29-1 and TRBJ2-3; D possibly uses TRBD1 or TRBD2 (5 bases each). CDR3 length: 13 amino acids. Looked up from germline, CDR1 is SQVTM and CDR2 is ANQGSEA. Trimming shortened V by 5 bases and J by 4 bases, and 13 bases separated the two germline ends. In nucleotides, the CDR3 is TGCAGCGTTTTGGACCGGGGCGCAGATACGCAGTATTTT. It specifies CSVLDRGADTQYF.

This clone was seen only a few times. The chain couples TRBV19 to TRBJ1-1; 7 bases line up with TRBD1. The CDR3 runs 15 residues. The germline gives CDR1 LNHDA, CDR2 SQIVND (reference sequence). The V segment lost 4 bases and the J segment 2 bases; nucleotides outside the gene matches: 7. The CDR3 DNA sequence: TGTGCCAGTAGTACCCGGGGACAGTTAAACACTGAAGCTTTCTTT. Translating gives CASSTRGQLNTEAFF.

The table lists this clone with a count of one. The chain combines TRBV11-1 with TRBJ2-7; possibly TRBD1 for D (6 bases). This CDR3 is 16 amino acids long. Germline values: CDR1 SGHAT, CDR2 FQDESV (reference sequence). Deletions cut 3 bases from V and 2 bases from J, with 17 bases between. The CDR3 sequence: CASSFGSDRRTYEQYF. The CDR3 DNA reads as TGTGCCAGCAGCTTCGGCAGCGACAGGAGAACCTACGAGCAGTACTTC.

This sequence joins TRBV6-5 and TRBJ2-7; possibly TRBD1 for D (6 bases). CDR3 size: 13 residues. Trimming left V 6 bases short and J 2 bases short, with 11 bases between. Germline V lookup: CDR1 MNHEY, CDR2 SVGAGI. CDR3 region: CASSRDTPYEQYF. Written as DNA, the CDR3 is TGTGCCAGCAGCAGGGACACCCCCTACGAGCAGTACTTC.

The chain joins TRBV2 to TRBJ2-7; D uncertain. The CDR3 runs 14 residues. V lost 4 bases and J lost 0, with 10 bases in between. Germline assignment: CDR1 SNHLY and CDR2 FYNNEI. The CDR3 DNA is TGTGCCAGCAGTGCCTTGGGCTTCTCCTACGAGCAGTACTTC. It translates to CASSALGFSYEQYF.

The gene calls are TRBV18 and TRBJ2-2, with 8 bases fitting TRBD2. The J segment lost 3 bases and the V segment lost 2 bases, leaving 11 bases of the junction unmatched. This CDR3 has 18 amino acids. The germline CDR1 and CDR2 sequences are KGHSH and LQKENI. The CDR3 sequence is CASSPSLAGPYHTGELFF. The CDR3 DNA is TGTGCCAGCTCACCATCCCTAGCGGGTCCCTATCACACCGGGGAGCTGTTTTTT.

The V gene is TRBV19, the J gene TRBJ2-7, with D unclear. Trimming cost V 3 bases and J 1 base, with 10 bases left between them. The germline gives CDR1 LNHDA, CDR2 SQIVND (reference sequence). The CDR3 has 14 amino acids. The CDR3 sequence is CASSIQVGSYEQYF. CDR3 DNA sequence: TGTGCCAGTAGTATTCAGGTGGGTTCCTACGAGCAGTACTTC.

The V and J genes are TRBV28 and TRBJ1-4, with D unresolved. CDR3 length equals 13 residues. V lost 6 bases to trimming and J lost 2 bases, with 7 bases between them. Looked up from germline, CDR1 is MDHEN and CDR2 is SYDVKM. The CDR3 sequence: CASSRRTNEKLFF. CDR3 coding DNA: TGTGCCAGCAGCAGAAGGACTAATGAAAAACTGTTTTTT.

The chain has TRBV10-3 and TRBJ1-6, with D possibly matching TRBD1 (6 bases). CDR1 is ENHRY and CDR2 is SYGVKD in the germline V gene. The CDR3 extends over 15 amino acids. Trimming left V 0 bases short and J 8 bases short, with 11 bases between. The CDR3 DNA reads TGTGCCATCAGTGAGTCCGGGGGGCAGGATTCACCCCTCCACTTT. Translated, it gives CAISESGGQDSPLHF.

This rearrangement joins TRBV5-1 to TRBJ2-1; 7 nucleotides line up with TRBD1. CDR1 is SGHRS, CDR2 YFSETQ, per germline. CDR3 length equals 13 residues. V lost 6 bases, J lost 6 bases, and 6 bases stayed unmatched. CDR3: CASTGTAGNEQFF. CDR3 coding DNA: TGCGCCAGCACCGGGACAGCAGGCAATGAGCAGTTCTTC.

DNA of the CDR3: TGCGCCAGCAGCTTGGGACTAGCGAGAGAGACCCAGTACTTC. Translating it yields CASSLGLARETQYF. The chain couples TRBV5-1 to TRBJ2-5; TRBD2 matches at 8 bases. This CDR3 spans 14 amino acids. V lost 0 bases, J lost 4 bases, and 2 bases stayed unmatched. Per germline, CDR1 SGHRS and CDR2 YFSETQ.

There are a few counts of this clone. V is TRBV28 and J is TRBJ2-1; tentatively, D is TRBD2 (6 bases). The germline V gene encodes CDR1 MDHEN and CDR2 SYDVKM. The V and J ends lost 7 bases and 8 bases respectively, with 18 bases between them. The CDR3 has 14 amino acids. CDR3 protein: CASTSTLAFYEQFF. The CDR3 DNA reads as TGTGCCAGCACCTCCACGCTAGCGTTCTATGAGCAGTTCTTC.

In its sample, this clone was seen once. The V and J genes are TRBV5-1 and TRBJ2-2, with 11 bases aligning to TRBD1. CDR1 and CDR2 (germline): SGHRS, YFSETQ. Trimming at V came to 4 bases and at J to 6 bases, leaving 2 bases not matched to a gene. The CDR3 loop spans 14 amino acids. The CDR3 DNA reads TGCGCCAGCAGCCCGGACAGGGGGCCCGGGGAGCTGTTTTTT. The encoded protein is CASSPDRGPGELFF.

This sequence joins TRBV27 and TRBJ2-6; D unresolved. Per germline, CDR1 MNHEY and CDR2 SMNVEV (reference sequence). This CDR3 comprises 13 residues. Trimming shortened V by 2 bases and J by 6 bases, and 5 bases separated the two germline ends. CDR3 bases: TGTGCCAGCAGTTTAGGGGTGGCCAACGTCCTGACTTTC. Translating gives CASSLGVANVLTF.

V and J are TRBV28 and TRBJ1-1; D remains ambiguous. The CDR3 covers 11 residues. Germline V gives CDR1 MDHEN, CDR2 SYDVKM. Trimming stripped 6 bases from V and 7 bases from J, with 9 bases between. The CDR3 region has the DNA TGTGCCAGCAGGCTACAGCGTGAAGCTTTCTTT. Amino acids: CASRLQREAFF.

The chain carries TRBV7-9 and TRBJ2-2; no reliable D call. Germline values: CDR1 SEHNR, CDR2 FQNEAQ (reference sequence). CDR3 length equals 13 residues. V lost 4 bases and J 6 bases, leaving 9 bases between the germline ends. CDR3 coding DNA: TGTGCCAGCAGCTCGCTTGTGCCCGGGGAGCTGTTTTTT. Encoded protein: CASSSLVPGELFF.

This chain links TRBV18 with TRBJ2-7; 13 bases agree with TRBD2. V shed 5 bases and J 7 bases; nucleotides not matched to a gene: 5. The CDR3 has 14 residues. Germline V gene sequence: CDR1 KGHSH, CDR2 LQKENI. The CDR3 DNA reads as TGTGCCAGCTCAACGGGACTAGCGGGAAAAGAGCAGTACTTC. Protein: CASSTGLAGKEQYF. The full variable domain, its missing parts supplied by reference TRBV18 and TRBJ2-7, is NAGVMQNPRHLVRRRGQEARLRCSPMKGHSHVYWYRQLPEEGLKFMVYLQKENIIDESGMPKERFSAEFPKEGPSILRIQQVVRGDSAAYFCASSTGLAGKEQYFGPGTRLTVT.

Comment on this clone: Other DNA sequences in this sample translate to the same CDR3. This chain joins TRBV6-6 and TRBJ2-1, with D unclear. The CDR3 sequence is 13 residues long. The germline V gene encodes CDR1 MNHNY and CDR2 SVGAGI (reference sequence). The ends were cut back, 4 bases at V and 7 bases at J, with 11 bases in the middle. Here the CDR3 DNA reads TGTGCCAGCAGTTCCCACTCGGTGAATGAGCAGTTCTTC. Translating it yields CASSSHSVNEQFF.

The rearrangement links TRBV30 to TRBJ1-4; D is unclear. The CDR3 runs 16 residues. From germline, CDR1 is GTSNPN and CDR2 SVGIG (reference sequence). V shed 0 bases and J shed 3 bases, with 14 bases lying between them. CDR3 DNA sequence: TGTGCCTGGAGTGTACCCAGGTCTTTCGCTAATGAAAAACTGTTTTTT. Its translation: CAWSVPRSFANEKLFF.

This rearrangement joins TRBV6-1 to TRBJ1-5, with D possibly matching TRBD1 (5 bases). This CDR3 region has 15 residues. Germline values: CDR1 MNHNS, CDR2 SASEGT. Trimming removed 0 bases at V and 5 bases at J, with 11 bases between. The CDR3 spells CASSEAGGTYQPQHF. For the CDR3, the DNA is TGTGCCAGCAGTGAAGCGGGCGGGACTTATCAGCCCCAGCATTTT.

The chain employs TRBV27 and TRBJ2-3; no firm D call. CDR1 MNHEY and CDR2 SMNVEV come from the germline V gene (reference sequence). V shed 6 bases and J shed 7 bases, with 17 bases lying between them. The length of the CDR3 is 14 residues. CDR3 bases: TGTGCCAGCAGGATCAGAGGCCCCTCATATACGCAGTATTTT. Its protein product is CASRIRGPSYTQYF.

The rearrangement uses TRBV5-1 and TRBJ2-7; 7 bases fit TRBD2. Germline CDR1 and CDR2: SGHRS and YFSETQ. V gave up 0 bases and J gave up 5 bases; unmatched junction bases: 8. This CDR3 spans 15 amino acids. The CDR3 sequence is CASSLVGGRFDEQYF. For the CDR3, the DNA is TGCGCCAGCAGCTTGGTCGGCGGGAGATTCGACGAGCAGTACTTC.

The chain joins TRBV6-6 to TRBJ2-7, with 11 bases lining up with TRBD2. Germline V gene data show CDR1 as MNHNY and CDR2 as SVGAGI (reference sequence). After removal of 5 bases from V and 4 bases from J, the junction contained 4 bases not matched to a gene. This CDR3 comprises 14 residues. CDR3 loop: CASSQLAGEYEQYF. In nucleotides, the CDR3 is TGTGCCAGCAGTCAACTAGCGGGGGAATACGAGCAGTACTTC.

The CDR3 region is CAIREGRGNTIYF. As DNA, the CDR3 is TGTGCCATCCGGGAGGGGAGAGGAAACACCATATATTTT. The rearrangement links TRBV10-3 to TRBJ1-3; possible D gene TRBD1, 5 bases. The ends were cut back, 8 bases at V and 4 bases at J, with 12 bases in the middle. This CDR3 has 13 amino acids. CDR1 is ENHRY, CDR2 SYGVKD, per germline.

The V gene is TRBV10-3, the J gene TRBJ1-4; D remains ambiguous. Germline V gives CDR1 ENHRY, CDR2 SYGVKD. V dropped 3 bases and J dropped 8 bases, with 10 bases sitting between them. The CDR3 contains 13 residues. CDR3 region: CAISDRQGEKLFF. CDR3 bases: TGTGCCATCAGTGACCGTCAAGGGGAAAAACTGTTTTTT.

The chain employs TRBV7-3 and TRBJ2-3, with TRBD2 identical over 9 bases. The germline V gene has CDR1 SGHTA and CDR2 FQGTGA. Trimming took 2 bases from V and 1 from J; bases not matched to a gene: 1. This CDR3 is built from 15 residues. For the CDR3, the DNA is TGTGCCAGCAGCTTACAGCGGGGGGGCACAGATACGCAGTATTTT. Its protein is CASSLQRGGTDTQYF.

The genes are TRBV7-2 and TRBJ2-1; D is possibly TRBD1 (6 bases). Trimming left V 5 bases short and J 1 base short, with 12 bases between. The CDR3 extends over 15 amino acids. Germline values: CDR1 SGHTA, CDR2 FQGNSA. CDR3 bases: TGTGCCAGCAGCCCTGGACAGACTTCCTACAATGAGCAGTTCTTC. As protein: CASSPGQTSYNEQFF.

The rearrangement links TRBV9 to TRBJ2-3, with 9 bases matching TRBD1. With 3 bases clipped from V and 1 base from J, the junction kept 6 bases outside the gene matches. Germline CDR1 SGDLS, CDR2 YYNGEE. The CDR3 is 16 residues long. The chain's CDR3 is CASSATTGGGTDTQYF. The CDR3, as DNA: TGTGCCAGCAGCGCTACGACAGGGGGAGGCACAGATACGCAGTATTTT.

This chain uses TRBV13 with TRBJ2-5; D gene uncertain. Trimming stripped 1 base from V and 5 bases from J, with 2 bases between. Germline lookup yields CDR1 PRHDT and CDR2 FYEKMQ (reference sequence). There are 11 residues in the CDR3. CDR3 nucleotide sequence: TGTGCCAGCAGCTTAGTGGAGACCCAGTACTTC. Protein: CASSLVETQYF.

The rearrangement joins TRBV1 to TRBJ2-3; the table names TRBD2, a call not compared with the DNA. TRBV1 corresponds to a pseudogene. This CDR3 has 21 residues. CDR3: CTSSQDPGLAGVPASTDTQYF. The CDR3 DNA is TGCACCAGCAGCCAAGATCCGGGACTAGCGGGAGTTCCCGCTAGCACAGATACGCAGTATTTT.

This chain links TRBV13 with TRBJ2-7; 8 bases line up with TRBD2. CDR1 and CDR2 from the germline V gene are PRHDT and FYEKMQ (reference sequence). Trimming removed 2 bases from V and 4 bases from J; junction bases left unmatched: 4. The CDR3 spans 14 residues. This CDR3 is CASSLRGGNYEQYF. CDR3 sequence (DNA): TGTGCCAGCAGCTTACGGGGGGGAAATTACGAGCAGTACTTC.